This T cell receptor (beta chain) is drawn from a study of blood T cell repertoires in COVID-19 (dated by TCRdb to about 2020). Context from the whole study: Recovered participants in ImmuneRACE Cohort 3 were defined by two consecutive negative NP/OP PCR tests, clearance by a healthcare professional, or resolution of symptoms. Samples covering the acute and convalescent phases of COVID-19 were provided by collaborators in the United States, Italy and Spain. The prospective study material was composed of cDNA or gDNA derived from T cells, B-cell-depleted T cells, or PBMCs. Subjects who had been exposed to COVID-19, were actively infected with it, or had recovered from it provided the deeply sampled blood TCRbeta repertoires that made up the dataset. The repertoires were released in a freely available public database intended as a resource for research on the immune response to SARS-CoV-2. Samples were obtained from the ongoing ImmuneRACE study (first 160 participants) and from about 1,300 subjects provided by 6 global collaborators. The sample metadata nearly always contained a de-identified subject ID, COVID-19 status, age in years and sex. Where available, HLA class I and class II types were obtained from metadata supplied by the sample provider rather than from assay-based typing.

On this clone itself: Its antigen is currently not known. Base qualities are not recorded, but no much larger clone differs from it by a single base.

In the prospective study, participants were roughly 18 to 100 years old, resided in around 25 geographic areas of the United States, and were enrolled through a virtual design. To assign participants to cohorts, the prospective study relied on clinical history that participants themselves reported in a screening survey and a study questionnaire. In the prospective study, mobile phlebotomists collected whole blood, serum and a nasopharyngeal or oropharyngeal swab from each participant. Additional blood draws and questionnaires over an approximately 2-month period could optionally be provided by prospective study participants. Prospective study blood samples were shipped either frozen or at room temperature before DNA extraction. CDR1 and CDR2, per the germline V gene (reference sequence), are MNHEY and SMNVEV. V loses 10 bases at its end and J loses 2 bases; junction bases beyond the gene matches: 10. The CDR3 sequence holds 14 residues, the cysteine and phenylalanine included. Just CDR3 DNA is preserved here, 42 bases in frame from base 1.

On the study overall, not on this receptor specifically: The amount of clinical and demographic metadata varied by source and participant and was provided uncurated.

The immunoSEQ Assay, a bias-controlled multiplex PCR, was used to amplify TCRbeta CDR3 regions from genomic DNA. The original methods were these. The number of nucleated cells in each sample was estimated from the amplification of reference gene primers within the assay. To quantify the absolute abundance of each unique TCRbeta CDR3 rearrangement, sequence reads were collapsed and filtered. For each sample, productive Simpson clonality was calculated as the square root of Simpson's diversity index over productive rearrangements. As stored in TCRdb, this immuneACCESS dataset retains in-frame rearrangements with V and J assigned. A fraction of the clones does not appear; measured against another copy, unresolved V genes explain less than half of the discrepancy, and the remainder lacks a known reason. Clone size and the V and J calls come from that table; the DNA yielded D and trimming. The sample table records approximately 190,000 clones; around 86% of these occur just once. Of the sample, 20% to 25% is held by the ten largest clones.

Recombination connected TRBV27 to TRBJ1-2; TRBD1 fits 7 bases in the junction. The source material was PBMCs or T cells enriched from blood (not recorded which). The TCR was taken from a woman in her forties in a cohort exposed to, infected with or recovered from COVID-19 (not recorded which). This receptor has the CDR3 CATRATGQNYGYTF. The nucleotide sequence reads as follows: TGTGCCACAAGAGCGACAGGGCAGAACTATGGCTACACCTTC.